The next 14 T cell receptor beta chains were all read from a single sample in a study of T cell responses to AZD1222 COVID-19 vaccine. Assay: immunoSEQ multiplex PCR; the TCRdb copy retains only in-frame clones and omits some. The sample includes some 120,000 clones, about 85% of them seen just once. The source material was peripheral blood, sampled on day 0 of AZD1222 vaccination. Receptor source: an adult in good health.

The chain couples TRBV6-4 to TRBJ2-2; D not resolved. Germline assignment: CDR1 MRHNA and CDR2 SNTAGT. Trimming cost V 5 bases and J 6 bases, with 10 bases left between them. The CDR3 is made up of 13 amino acids. The CDR3 is CASSSQRPGELFF. Written as DNA, the CDR3 is TGTGCCAGCAGTTCCCAGAGGCCCGGGGAGCTGTTTTTT.

J is TRBJ1-6 and V is TRBV11-2, with D unclear. The CDR3 is made up of 15 amino acids. V lost 8 bases to trimming and J lost 7 bases, with 18 bases between them. Germline V gene sequence: CDR1 SGHAT, CDR2 FQNNGV. This CDR3 reads CASALEGVGNSPLHF. DNA of the CDR3: TGTGCCAGCGCCCTGGAGGGCGTTGGGAATTCACCCCTCCACTTT.

This chain joins TRBV27 and TRBJ2-7; 8 bases are shared with TRBD2. The CDR3 spans 15 residues. The germline V gene has CDR1 MNHEY and CDR2 SMNVEV (reference sequence). Germline trimming cut 5 bases from V and 1 base from J; bases unmatched to any gene: 7. The CDR3 DNA is TGTGCCAGCAGTCCAAGACTAGCGCCATCCTACGAGCAGTACTTC. It encodes CASSPRLAPSYEQYF.

J is TRBJ1-5 and V is TRBV6-2 or TRBV6-3, with TRBD1 identical over 7 bases. V lost 5 bases, J lost 1 base, and 8 bases stayed unmatched. Germline assignment: CDR1 MNHEY and CDR2 SVGEGT. This CDR3 contains 16 residues. As DNA, the CDR3 is TGTGCCAGCAGTCACGAGGGGGCTGGAAGCAATCAGCCCCAGCATTTT. Translation gives CASSHEGAGSNQPQHF.

The chain uses TRBV2 and TRBJ2-1; D gene ambiguous. CDR1 and CDR2 (germline): SNHLY, FYNNEI. Deletions cut 6 bases from V and 0 bases from J, with 30 bases between. The CDR3 totals 21 residues. CDR3 loop: CASRVTTFTPGDPLSYNEQFF. Written as DNA, the CDR3 is TGTGCCAGCAGGGTAACAACCTTCACCCCTGGCGACCCCCTCTCCTACAATGAGCAGTTCTTC.

This clone is a singleton in its sample. This rearrangement joins TRBV3-1 (or the pseudogene TRBV3-2) to TRBJ1-6; TRBD1 is a possible D gene (5 bases). CDR3 length: 14 residues. The V gene lost 3 bases and the J gene lost 9 bases, with 12 bases spanning the gap. Germline-derived CDR1 and CDR2 are LGHDT and YNNKEL (reference sequence). The CDR3 reads CASSQGVKSSPLHF. Here the CDR3 DNA reads TGTGCCAGCAGCCAGGGGGTAAAAAGTTCACCCCTCCACTTT.

The rearrangement links TRBV5-5 to TRBJ1-1; maybe TRBD1 (6 bases). V lost 0 bases and J lost 1, with 10 bases in between. Germline CDR1 SGHKS, CDR2 YYEKEE (reference sequence). This CDR3 spans 15 amino acids. As DNA, the CDR3 is TGTGCCAGCAGCTTGGCACCGGACAGGAACACTGAAGCTTTCTTT. This sequence encodes CASSLAPDRNTEAFF.

This rearrangement joins TRBV5-8 to TRBJ2-5; 9 nucleotides align to TRBD1. V dropped 6 bases and J dropped 1; count of bases not matched to a gene: 10. The length of the CDR3 is 16 residues. The germline gives CDR1 SGHTS, CDR2 YDEGEE. The DNA for the CDR3 is TGTGCCAGCACCAAAGGACAGGGGCTGCTCCAAGAGACCCAGTACTTC. Protein product: CASTKGQGLLQETQYF.

This sequence joins TRBV10-3 and TRBJ1-1, with D unresolved. This CDR3 has 12 amino acids. Trimming took 3 bases from V and 1 from J, leaving 3 bases between them. Germline CDR1 is ENHRY and CDR2 is SYGVKD. CDR3 nucleotides: TGTGCCATCAGTGATTGGAACACTGAAGCTTTCTTT. Translating gives CAISDWNTEAFF.

The chain combines TRBV30 with TRBJ2-7; no reliable D call. CDR1 and CDR2 (germline): GTSNPN, SVGIG (reference sequence). CDR3 size: 13 residues. Trimming took off 0 bases at V and 0 bases at J, with 6 bases between the two ends. The CDR3 is CAWSVGYSYEQYF. CDR3 coding DNA: TGTGCCTGGAGTGTAGGATACTCCTACGAGCAGTACTTC.

V gene TRBV28 combines with J gene TRBJ2-1; no clear D gene. Germline loops: CDR1 MDHEN, CDR2 SYDVKM. The ends were cut back, 7 bases at V and 1 base at J, with 14 bases in the middle. The CDR3 extends over 15 amino acids. The CDR3, as DNA: TGTGCCAGCATGTCGGCTTTTCCTTCCTACAATGAGCAGTTCTTC. Translation: CASMSAFPSYNEQFF.

This clone was detected once. The gene calls are TRBV24-1 and TRBJ2-2; TRBD1 is a possible D gene (6 bases). Germline V CDR1 and CDR2: KGHDR, SFDVKD. CDR3 length: 15 residues. The V and J ends lost 7 bases and 6 bases respectively, with 17 bases between them. In nucleotides, the CDR3 is TGTGCCACCAGGGCCACAGGGAAGATCGCCGGGGAGCTGTTTTTT. This sequence encodes CATRATGKIAGELFF.

The CDR3 reads CASSFLSGEGWYGYTF. For the CDR3, the DNA is TGTGCCAGCAGCTTCCTTTCCGGTGAGGGGTGGTATGGCTACACCTTC. The chain links TRBV5-6 to TRBJ1-2, with D perhaps matching TRBD1 (5 bases). The CDR3 runs 16 residues. CDR1 is SGHDT and CDR2 is YYEEEE in the germline V gene. Trimming removed 2 bases from V and 5 bases from J, with 19 bases in between.

This clone appeared a single time. V usage is TRBV6-5 and J usage is TRBJ1-2; D remains unclear. V lost 4 bases to trimming and J lost 9 bases, with 15 bases between them. Germline-derived CDR1 and CDR2 are MNHEY and SVGAGI. The CDR3 is 13 residues long. The CDR3 DNA reads TGTGCCAGCAGTTCCGTAGGCCTCGCTCGCTACACCTTC. This gives the protein CASSSVGLARYTF.